This TCR beta chain was identified during a study of cytomegalovirus exposure and HLA in healthy donors. As concerns this clone: Its antigen remains unknown.

Study-wide results and caveats: Cytomegalovirus-associated status was assigned to about 160 TCR beta chains. Certain sequence variants were highly shared and formed a cluster, and this cluster was likely a sequencing artifact. Reportedly, cytomegalovirus status was diagnosed with high sensitivity and specificity.

Germline loops: CDR1 MNHEY, CDR2 SVGAGI. The CDR3 runs to 15 residues. J lost 1 base, V lost 6 bases, and 5 bases had no gene match. In the PCR, 60 Vbeta and 13 Jbeta primers were used. Clones were read by immunoSEQ multiplex PCR, and TCRdb kept only the in-frame ones, dropping some. The sample records 150,000 to 200,000 clones, about four fifths being singletons. V gene TRBV6-5 combines with J gene TRBJ1-1; 10 nucleotides agree with TRBD1. The receptor was isolated from a male donor in good health and CMV-seropositive. The sequenced sample was PBMCs. CDR3 sequence reads: CASRIRQGANTEAFF. The CDR3 DNA follows: TGTGCCAGCAGAATCAGACAGGGGGCGAACACTGAAGCTTTCTTT.